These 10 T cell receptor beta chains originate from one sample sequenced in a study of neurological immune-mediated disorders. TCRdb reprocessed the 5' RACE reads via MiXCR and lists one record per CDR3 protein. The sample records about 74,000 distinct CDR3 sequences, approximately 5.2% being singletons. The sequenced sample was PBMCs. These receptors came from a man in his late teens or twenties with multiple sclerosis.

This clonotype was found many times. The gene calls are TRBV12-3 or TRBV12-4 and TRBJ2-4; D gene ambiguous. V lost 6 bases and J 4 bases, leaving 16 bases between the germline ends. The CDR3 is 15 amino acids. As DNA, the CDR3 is TGTGCCAGCAGCTCTCTCAAGACGGTTAAAAACATTCAGTACTTC. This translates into CASSSLKTVKNIQYF.

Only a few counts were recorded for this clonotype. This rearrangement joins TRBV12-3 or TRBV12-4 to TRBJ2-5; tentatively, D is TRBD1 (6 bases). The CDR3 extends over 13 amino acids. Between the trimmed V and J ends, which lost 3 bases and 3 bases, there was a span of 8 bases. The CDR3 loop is CASSFEGEETQYF. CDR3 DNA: TGTGCCAGCAGTTTCGAGGGGGAAGAGACCCAGTACTTC.

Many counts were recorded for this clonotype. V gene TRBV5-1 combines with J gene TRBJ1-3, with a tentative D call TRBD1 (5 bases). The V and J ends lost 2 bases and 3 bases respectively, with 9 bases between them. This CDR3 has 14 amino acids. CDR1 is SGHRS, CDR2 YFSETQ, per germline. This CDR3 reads CASSLGAFGNTIYF. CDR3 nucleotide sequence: TGCGCCAGCAGCTTAGGGGCATTTGGAAACACCATATATTTT.

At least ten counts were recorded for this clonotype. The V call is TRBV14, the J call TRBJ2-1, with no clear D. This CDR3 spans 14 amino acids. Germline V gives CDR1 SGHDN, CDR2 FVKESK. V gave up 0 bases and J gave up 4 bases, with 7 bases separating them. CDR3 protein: CASSQDTVYNEQFF. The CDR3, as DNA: TGTGCCAGCAGCCAAGATACGGTTTACAATGAGCAGTTCTTC. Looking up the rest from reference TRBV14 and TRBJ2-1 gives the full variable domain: EAGVTQFPSHSVIEKGQTVTLRCDPISGHDNLYWYRRVMGKEIKFLLHFVKESKQDESGMPNNRFLAERTGGTYSTLKVQPAELEDSGVYFCASSQDTVYNEQFFGPGTRLTVL.

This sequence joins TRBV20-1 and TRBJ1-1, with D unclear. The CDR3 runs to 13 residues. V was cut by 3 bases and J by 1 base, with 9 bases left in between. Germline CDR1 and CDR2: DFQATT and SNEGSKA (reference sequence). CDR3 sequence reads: CSARRETNTEAFF. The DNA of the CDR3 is TGCAGTGCTAGGCGAGAAACGAACACTGAAGCTTTCTTT.

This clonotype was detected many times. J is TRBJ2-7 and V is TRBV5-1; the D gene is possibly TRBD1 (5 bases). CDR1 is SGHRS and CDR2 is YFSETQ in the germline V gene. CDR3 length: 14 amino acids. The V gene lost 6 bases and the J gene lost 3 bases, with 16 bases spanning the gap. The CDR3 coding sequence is TGCGCCAGCACGGCGACAGAAGCCTTCTACGAGCAGTACTTC. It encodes CASTATEAFYEQYF.

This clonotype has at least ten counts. The CDR3 is CATGPGTAETQYF. Here the CDR3 DNA reads TGTGCCACCGGTCCCGGGACTGCAGAGACCCAGTACTTC. The genes are TRBV10-3 and TRBJ2-5; the D gene is possibly TRBD2 (6 bases). Germline assignment: CDR1 ENHRY and CDR2 SYGVKD. CDR3 size: 13 residues. Trimming took off 10 bases at V and 4 bases at J, with 16 bases between the two ends.

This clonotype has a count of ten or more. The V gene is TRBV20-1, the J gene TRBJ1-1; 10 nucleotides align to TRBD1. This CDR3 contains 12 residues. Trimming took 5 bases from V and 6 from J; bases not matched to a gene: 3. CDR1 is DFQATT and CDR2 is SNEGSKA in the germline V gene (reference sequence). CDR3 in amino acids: CSADGQGAEAFF. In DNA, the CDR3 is TGCAGTGCTGACGGACAGGGGGCTGAAGCTTTCTTT.

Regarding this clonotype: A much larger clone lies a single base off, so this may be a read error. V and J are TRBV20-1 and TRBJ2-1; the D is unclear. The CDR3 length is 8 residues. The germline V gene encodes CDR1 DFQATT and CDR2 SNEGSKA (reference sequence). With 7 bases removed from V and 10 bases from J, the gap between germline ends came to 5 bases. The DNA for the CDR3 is TGCAGTGTGGTGGAGCAGTTCTTC. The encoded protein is CSVVEQFF.

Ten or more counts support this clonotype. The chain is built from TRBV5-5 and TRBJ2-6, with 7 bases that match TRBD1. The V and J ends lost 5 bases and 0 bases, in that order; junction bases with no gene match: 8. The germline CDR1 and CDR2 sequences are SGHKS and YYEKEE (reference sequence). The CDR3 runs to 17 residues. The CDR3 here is CASRDTGTVSGANVLTF. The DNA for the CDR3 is TGTGCCAGCAGAGATACCGGGACAGTCTCTGGGGCCAACGTCCTGACTTTC.